This TCR beta chain was sequenced in a study of blood T cells in healthy people across ages. Isolation recovered at least 6.5 million PBMCs from every sample. Samples each had at least 6 micrograms of total RNA extracted. A second about 7 to 11 cycle PCR used barcoded and J-beta primers. All samples yielded 2.5 million or more CDR3-containing paired-end reads. TCRdb fed the 5' RACE reads into MiXCR, producing one record per CDR3 protein. The sample has 800,000 to 950,000 distinct CDR3 sequences, approximately 32% seen once. Germline V gene lookup returns CDR1 LGHDT and CDR2 YNNKEL (reference sequence). CDR3 length equals 14 residues. V lost 0 bases and J lost 4, with 9 bases in between. This same sample was also part of a study on T cells of mothers and their children.

What was sequenced was blood. The rearrangement links TRBV3-1 to TRBJ1-1; unclear D gene. The sequence came from a middle-aged woman in good health. The CDR3 region is CASSQDGRSTEAFF. Here the CDR3 DNA reads TGTGCCAGCAGCCAAGATGGGAGGAGCACTGAAGCTTTCTTT.